This T cell receptor beta chain was sequenced for a study of T cell responses to AZD1222 COVID-19 vaccine. Findings of the study overall: With two AZD1222 doses given, Spike-specific TCR breadth and depth both rose. Nearly half of spike-specific TCRs reportedly target unmutated variant regions.

Germline V gene sequence: CDR1 MDHEN, CDR2 SYDVKM. The CDR3 extends over 17 amino acids. The V and J ends lost 5 bases and 2 bases respectively, with 19 bases between them. Clones were read by immunoSEQ multiplex PCR, and TCRdb kept only the in-frame ones, dropping some. Of around 130,000 clones listed, 80% to 95% are singletons. In this sample, this clone turned up once. Its antigen remains unidentified. The sample here was peripheral blood, taken 28 days after the second dose of the MenACWY control vaccine. The chain joins TRBV28 to TRBJ1-3; a weak D match, TRBD1 (5 bases). The sequence was collected from an adult who received the MenACWY meningococcal vaccine as a control. The CDR3 loop is CASSSSGRAGPGNTIYF. Here the CDR3 DNA reads TGTGCCAGCAGTAGCTCCGGGAGAGCAGGGCCTGGAAACACCATATATTTT.